The text below deals with one TCR beta chain. The data were taken from a study of cytomegalovirus exposure and HLA in healthy donors. The assay was immunoSEQ multiplex PCR, and TCRdb's table has in-frame clones only and misses some. The sample lists some 250,000 clones, less than 95% occurring once. Sequencing input: PBMCs. The TCR originated in a woman aged 25 to 45 in good health and CMV-seronegative.

As DNA, the CDR3 is TGTGCCGGAGGGGCATCTGGCAATCAGCCCCAGCATTTT. Encoded protein: CAGGASGNQPQHF. The chain has TRBV19 and TRBJ1-5; D is possibly TRBD1 (5 bases). Germline V gene sequence: CDR1 LNHDA, CDR2 SQIVND (reference sequence). Trimming shortened V by 11 bases and J by 2 bases, and 13 bases separated the two germline ends. The CDR3 runs 13 residues.